The entry below gives a single T cell receptor beta chain sequence along with its context. Its antigen is unknown. Use of 60 Vbeta and 13 Jbeta primers characterized the PCR. Assay used: immunoSEQ multiplex PCR; TCRdb lists only in-frame clones, some missing. The table records 130,000 or so clones, roughly 73% of them present only once. This entry belongs to a study of cytomegalovirus exposure and HLA in healthy donors. Study-wide results and caveats: The majority of TCR sequences were rare, yet some public TCRs appeared in many donors.

Germline assignment: CDR1 KGHSH and CDR2 LQKENI. The CDR3 has 14 amino acids. As for the donors, each was a healthy bone marrow donor. This chain uses TRBV18 with TRBJ2-5; D gene unclear. The DNA end is a closer match to TRBJ2-7, so the J assignment may be wrong. The sequenced sample consisted of PBMCs. The TCR originated in a male donor in good health and CMV-seronegative. In DNA, the CDR3 is TGTGCCAGCTCACCCGGTACTTCATCCTACGAGCAGTACTTC. Amino acids: CASSPGTSSYEQYF.